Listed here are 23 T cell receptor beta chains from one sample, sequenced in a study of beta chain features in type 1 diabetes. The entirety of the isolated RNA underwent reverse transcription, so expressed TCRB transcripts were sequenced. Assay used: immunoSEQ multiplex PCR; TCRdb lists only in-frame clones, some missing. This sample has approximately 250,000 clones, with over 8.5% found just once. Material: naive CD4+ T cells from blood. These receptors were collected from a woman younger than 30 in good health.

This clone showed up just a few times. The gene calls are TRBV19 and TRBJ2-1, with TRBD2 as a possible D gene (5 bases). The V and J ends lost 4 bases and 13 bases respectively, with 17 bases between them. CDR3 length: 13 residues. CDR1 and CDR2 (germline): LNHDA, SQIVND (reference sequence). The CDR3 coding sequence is TGTGCCAGTAGTACCCGTGGCCGCCGGGGTCAGTTCTTC. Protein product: CASSTRGRRGQFF.

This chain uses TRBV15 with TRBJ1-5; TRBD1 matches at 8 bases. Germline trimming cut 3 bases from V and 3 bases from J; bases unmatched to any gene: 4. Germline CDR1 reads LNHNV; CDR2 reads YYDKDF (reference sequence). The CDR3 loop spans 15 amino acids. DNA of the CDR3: TGTGCCACCAGCAGGGGGACAGGAAACAATCAGCCCCAGCATTTT. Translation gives CATSRGTGNNQPQHF. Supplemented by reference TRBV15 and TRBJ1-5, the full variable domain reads DAMVIQNPRYQVTQFGKPVTLSCSQTLNHNVMYWYQQKSSQAPKLLFHYYDKDFNNEADTPDNFQSRRPNTSFCFLDIRSPGLGDTAMYLCATSRGTGNNQPQHFGDGTRLSIL.

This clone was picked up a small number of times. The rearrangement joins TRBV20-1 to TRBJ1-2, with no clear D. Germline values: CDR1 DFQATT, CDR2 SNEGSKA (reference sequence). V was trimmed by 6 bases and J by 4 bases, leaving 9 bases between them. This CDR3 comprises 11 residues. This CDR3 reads CSAPERYGYTF. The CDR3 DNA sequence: TGCAGTGCCCCTGAGCGCTATGGCTACACCTTC.

The CDR3 DNA sequence: TGTGCCAGCAGAACTGGGGGGACAGCGGTTAGTCACACAGATACGCAGTATTTT. Amino acids: CASRTGGTAVSHTDTQYF. The V call is TRBV7-8, the J call TRBJ2-3; D is possibly TRBD1 (7 bases). V lost 6 bases and J lost 2, with 24 bases in between. This CDR3 has 18 amino acids. Germline V gives CDR1 SGHVS, CDR2 FQNEAQ.

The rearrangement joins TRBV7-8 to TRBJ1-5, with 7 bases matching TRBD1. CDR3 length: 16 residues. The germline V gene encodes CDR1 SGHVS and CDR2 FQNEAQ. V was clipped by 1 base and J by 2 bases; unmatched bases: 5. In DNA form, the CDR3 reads TGTGCCAGCAGCTTAGGACGGACAGGCCGCAATCAGCCCCAGCATTTT. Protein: CASSLGRTGRNQPQHF.

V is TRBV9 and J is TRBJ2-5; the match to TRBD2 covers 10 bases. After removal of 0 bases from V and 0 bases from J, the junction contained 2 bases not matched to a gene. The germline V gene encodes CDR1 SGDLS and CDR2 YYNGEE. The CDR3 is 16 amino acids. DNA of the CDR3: TGTGCCAGCAGCGTAGGGCTAGCGGGGGACCAAGAGACCCAGTACTTC. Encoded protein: CASSVGLAGDQETQYF.

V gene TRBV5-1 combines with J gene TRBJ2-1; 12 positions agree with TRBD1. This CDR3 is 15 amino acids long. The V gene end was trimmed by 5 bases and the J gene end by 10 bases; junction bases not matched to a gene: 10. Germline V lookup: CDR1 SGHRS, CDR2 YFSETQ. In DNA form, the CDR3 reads TGCGCCAGCAGACCCGGGACAGGGGGCCAGGGGGAGCAGTTCTTC. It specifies CASRPGTGGQGEQFF.

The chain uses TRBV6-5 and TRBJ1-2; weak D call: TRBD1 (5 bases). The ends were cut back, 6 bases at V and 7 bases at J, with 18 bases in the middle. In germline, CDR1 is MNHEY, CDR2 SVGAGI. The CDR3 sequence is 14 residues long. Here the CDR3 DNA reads TGTGCCAGCAGACGGACACGGGACTTCAGTGGCTACACCTTC. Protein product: CASRRTRDFSGYTF.

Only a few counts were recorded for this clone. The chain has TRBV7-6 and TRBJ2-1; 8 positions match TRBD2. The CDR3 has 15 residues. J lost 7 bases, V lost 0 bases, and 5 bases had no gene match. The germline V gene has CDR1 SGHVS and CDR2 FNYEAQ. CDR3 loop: CASSLAGTSNNEQFF. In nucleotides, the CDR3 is TGTGCCAGCAGCTTAGCCGGGACTAGTAATAATGAGCAGTTCTTC.

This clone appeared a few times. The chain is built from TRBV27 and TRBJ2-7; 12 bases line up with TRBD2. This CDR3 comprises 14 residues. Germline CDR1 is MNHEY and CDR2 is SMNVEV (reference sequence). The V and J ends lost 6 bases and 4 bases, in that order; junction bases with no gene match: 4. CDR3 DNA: TGTGCCAGCAGCCCGACTAGCGGGAGATACGAGCAGTACTTC. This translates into CASSPTSGRYEQYF.

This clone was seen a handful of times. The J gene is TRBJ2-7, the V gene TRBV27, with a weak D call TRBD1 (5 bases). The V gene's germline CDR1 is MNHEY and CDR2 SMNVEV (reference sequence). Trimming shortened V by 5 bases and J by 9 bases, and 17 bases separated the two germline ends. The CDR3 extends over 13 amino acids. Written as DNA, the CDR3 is TGTGCCAGCAGTCTCGGTCCACAGGCGCCGCAGTACTTC. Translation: CASSLGPQAPQYF.

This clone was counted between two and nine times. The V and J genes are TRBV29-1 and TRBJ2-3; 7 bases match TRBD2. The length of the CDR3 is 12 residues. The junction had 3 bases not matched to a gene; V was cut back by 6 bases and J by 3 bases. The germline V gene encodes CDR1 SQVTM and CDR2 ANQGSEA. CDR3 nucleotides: TGCAGCGTCAGGGAGGGGACAGATACGCAGTATTTT. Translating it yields CSVREGTDTQYF.

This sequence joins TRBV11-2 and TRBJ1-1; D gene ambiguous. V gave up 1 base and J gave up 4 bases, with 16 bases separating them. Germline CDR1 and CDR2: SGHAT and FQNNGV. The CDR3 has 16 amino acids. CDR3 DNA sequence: TGTGCCAGCAGCTTAGTGGCCGGGAGGGTAGGCACTGAAGCTTTCTTT. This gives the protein CASSLVAGRVGTEAFF.

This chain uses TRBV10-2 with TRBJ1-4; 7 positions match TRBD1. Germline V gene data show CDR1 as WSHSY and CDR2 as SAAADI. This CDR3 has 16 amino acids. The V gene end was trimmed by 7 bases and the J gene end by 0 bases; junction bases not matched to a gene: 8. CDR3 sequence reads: CASTKQQGATNEKLFF. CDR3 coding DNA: TGCGCCAGCACCAAACAGCAGGGGGCAACTAATGAAAAACTGTTTTTT.

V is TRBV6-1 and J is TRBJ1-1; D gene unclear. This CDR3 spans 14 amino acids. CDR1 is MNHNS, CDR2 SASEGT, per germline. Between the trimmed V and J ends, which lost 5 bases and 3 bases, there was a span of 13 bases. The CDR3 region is CASSPSRADTEAFF. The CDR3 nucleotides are TGTGCCAGCAGTCCCTCACGTGCGGACACTGAAGCTTTCTTT.

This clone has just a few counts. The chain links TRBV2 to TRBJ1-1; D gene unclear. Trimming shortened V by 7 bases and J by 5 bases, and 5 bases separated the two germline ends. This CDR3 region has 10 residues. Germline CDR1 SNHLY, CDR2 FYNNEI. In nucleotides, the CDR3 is TGTGCCAGCATGGAGACTGAAGCTTTCTTT. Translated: CASMETEAFF.

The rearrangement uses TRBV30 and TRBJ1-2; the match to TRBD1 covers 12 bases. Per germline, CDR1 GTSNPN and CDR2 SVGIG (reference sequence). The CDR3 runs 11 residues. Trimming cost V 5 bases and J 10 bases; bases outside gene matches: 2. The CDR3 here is CAWGTGGDYTF. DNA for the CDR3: TGTGCCTGGGGGACAGGGGGCGACTACACCTTC.

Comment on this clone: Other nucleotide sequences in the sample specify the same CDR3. Written as DNA, the CDR3 is TGCGCCAGCAGCCGGGGACTGGGCTATGGCTACACCTTC. It translates to CASSRGLGYGYTF. The V gene is TRBV5-1, the J gene TRBJ1-2, with a weak D call TRBD1 (5 bases). The germline V and J ends were trimmed by 4 bases and 4 bases, with 11 bases remaining between them. Germline-derived CDR1 and CDR2 are SGHRS and YFSETQ. The CDR3 totals 13 residues.

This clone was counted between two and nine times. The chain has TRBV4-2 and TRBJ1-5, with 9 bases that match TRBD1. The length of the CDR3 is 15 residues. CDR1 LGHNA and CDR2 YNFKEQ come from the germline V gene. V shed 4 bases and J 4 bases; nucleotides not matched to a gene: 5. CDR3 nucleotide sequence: TGTGCCAGCAGCCTCTCGGGACAGGGAAATCAGCCCCAGCATTTT. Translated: CASSLSGQGNQPQHF.

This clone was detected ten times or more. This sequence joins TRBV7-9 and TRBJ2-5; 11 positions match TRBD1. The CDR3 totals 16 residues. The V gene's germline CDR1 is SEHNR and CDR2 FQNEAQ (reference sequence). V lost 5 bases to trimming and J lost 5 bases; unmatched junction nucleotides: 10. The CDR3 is CASSATLGTGGETQYF. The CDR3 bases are TGTGCCAGCAGCGCCACTCTAGGGACAGGGGGGGAGACCCAGTACTTC.

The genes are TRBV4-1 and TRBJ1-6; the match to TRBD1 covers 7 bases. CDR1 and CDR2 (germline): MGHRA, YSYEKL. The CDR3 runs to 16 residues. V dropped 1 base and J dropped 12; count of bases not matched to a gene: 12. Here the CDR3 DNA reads TGCGCCAGCAGCCAAGGGGGACAGCCCGTTGGAGAACCCCTCCACTTT. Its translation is CASSQGGQPVGEPLHF.

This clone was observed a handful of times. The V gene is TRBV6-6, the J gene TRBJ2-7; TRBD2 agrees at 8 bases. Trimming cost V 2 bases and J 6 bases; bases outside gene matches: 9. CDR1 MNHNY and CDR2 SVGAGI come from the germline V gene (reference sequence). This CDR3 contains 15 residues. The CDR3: CASSYRGGSSVEQYF. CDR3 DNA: TGTGCCAGCAGTTACCGGGGGGGGAGCTCCGTCGAGCAGTACTTC.

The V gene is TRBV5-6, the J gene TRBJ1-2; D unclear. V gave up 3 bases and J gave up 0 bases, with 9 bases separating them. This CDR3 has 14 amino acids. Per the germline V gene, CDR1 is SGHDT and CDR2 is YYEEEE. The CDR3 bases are TGTGCCAGCAGCTCCAGGAAATCTAACTATGGCTACACCTTC. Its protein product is CASSSRKSNYGYTF.